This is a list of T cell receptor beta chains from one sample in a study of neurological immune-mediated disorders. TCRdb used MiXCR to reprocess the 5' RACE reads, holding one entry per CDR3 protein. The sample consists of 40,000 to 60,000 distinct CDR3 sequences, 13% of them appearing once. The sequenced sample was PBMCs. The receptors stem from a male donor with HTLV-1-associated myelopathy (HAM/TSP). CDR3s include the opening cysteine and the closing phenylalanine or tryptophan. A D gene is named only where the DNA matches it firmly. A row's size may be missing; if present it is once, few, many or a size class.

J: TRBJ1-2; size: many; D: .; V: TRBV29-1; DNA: TGCAGCGTTGAAGATTGGCAGGGACGAGGCTACACCTTC; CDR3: CSVEDWQGRGYTF
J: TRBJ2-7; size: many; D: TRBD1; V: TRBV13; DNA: TGTGCCAGCAGCTTGGACAGGGGGCGGTACGAGCAGTACTTC; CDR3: CASSLDRGRYEQYF
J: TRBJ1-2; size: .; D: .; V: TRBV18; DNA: TGTGCCAGCTCACCACCGGTACCTACGGGAGGTTTAAATGGCTACACCTTC; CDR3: CASSPPVPTGGLNGYTF
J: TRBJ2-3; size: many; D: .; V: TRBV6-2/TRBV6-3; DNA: TGTGCCAGCAGGGTGGGGGATACGCAGTATTTT; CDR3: CASRVGDTQYF
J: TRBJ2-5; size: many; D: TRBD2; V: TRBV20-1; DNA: TGCAGTGCTATCAGGGGAGCGGGGGGCGGGGAGACCCAGTACTTC; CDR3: CSAIRGAGGGETQYF
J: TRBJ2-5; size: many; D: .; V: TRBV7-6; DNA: TGTGCCAGCGGTGTCGGCAGCCAAGAGACCCAGTACTTC; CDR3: CASGVGSQETQYF
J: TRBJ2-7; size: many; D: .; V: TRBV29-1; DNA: TGCAGCGTTGAAGGCTGGGGGGGGACAGCCCCCTACGAGCAGTACTTC; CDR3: CSVEGWGGTAPYEQYF
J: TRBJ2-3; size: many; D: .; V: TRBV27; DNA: TGTGCCAGCAGTTTTGGGTATGCAGATACGCAGTATTTT; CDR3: CASSFGYADTQYF
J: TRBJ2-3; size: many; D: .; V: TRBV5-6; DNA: TGTGCCAGCAGCTTAAGGTCGGCAGATACGCAGTATTTT; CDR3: CASSLRSADTQYF
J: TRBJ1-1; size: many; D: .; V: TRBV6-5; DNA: TGTGCCAGCAAGACTCCGGGAACCCTGGGGTCAGCTTTCTTT; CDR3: CASKTPGTLGSAFF
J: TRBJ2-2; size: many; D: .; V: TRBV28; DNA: TGTGCCAGTCTCCGAGGGGGGGACACCGGGGAGCTGTTTTTT; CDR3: CASLRGGDTGELFF
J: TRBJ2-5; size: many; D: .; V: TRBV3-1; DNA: TGTGCCAGCAGCCAAAGGGCGAGTAGCGGAGAGACCCAGTACTTC; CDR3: CASSQRASSGETQYF
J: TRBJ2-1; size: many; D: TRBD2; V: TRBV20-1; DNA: TGCAGTGCTAGAGATCCCCTAGCGGGGACCCCTTACAATGAGCAGTTCTTC; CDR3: CSARDPLAGTPYNEQFF
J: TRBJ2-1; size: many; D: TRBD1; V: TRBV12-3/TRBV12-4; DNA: TGTGCCAGCAGTTCGCCTTTCCGGGACAGCCGGACCCATGAGCAGTTCTTC; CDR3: CASSSPFRDSRTHEQFF
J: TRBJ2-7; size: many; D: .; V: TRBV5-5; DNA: TGTGCCAGCAGCTTGGTTACAGGGACGAACTACGAGCAGTACTTC; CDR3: CASSLVTGTNYEQYF
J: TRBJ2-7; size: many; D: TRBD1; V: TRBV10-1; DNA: TGCGCCAGCAGTGAGGGTCAGGGGGCGCCCTACGAGCAGTACTTC; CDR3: CASSEGQGAPYEQYF
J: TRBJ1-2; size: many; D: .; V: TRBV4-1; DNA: TGCGCCAGCAGCCAAGCCCCGACTCGAGCGAGGGATGGCTACACCTTC; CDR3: CASSQAPTRARDGYTF
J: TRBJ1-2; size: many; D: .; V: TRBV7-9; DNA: TGTGCCAGCAGCCCTAACCTAGATGGCTACACCTTC; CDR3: CASSPNLDGYTF
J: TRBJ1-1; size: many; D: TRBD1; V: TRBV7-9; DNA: TGTGCCAGCAGCACAGACAGGGGGCCTGAAGCTTTCTTT; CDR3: CASSTDRGPEAFF
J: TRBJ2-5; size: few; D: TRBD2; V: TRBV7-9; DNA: TGTGCCAGCAGCTTAGGGGGACTAGCCCAAGAGACCCAGTACTTC; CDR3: CASSLGGLAQETQYF
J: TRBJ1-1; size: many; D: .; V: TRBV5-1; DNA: TGCGCCAGCAGCCCGGCCGAGGGGAACACTGAAGCTTTCTTT; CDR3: CASSPAEGNTEAFF
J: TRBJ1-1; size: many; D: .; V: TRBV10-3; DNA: TGTGCCATCAGTCCACGGAGCATCAAGAACACTGAAGCTTTCTTT; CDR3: CAISPRSIKNTEAFF